This passage covers 29 T cell receptor beta chains from one sample sequenced in a study of CXCR3-negative and CXCR3-positive naive CD8 T cells (dated by TCRdb to between 2017 and 2020). Their specific antigens are unknown. The study at large found these results: Compared with CXCR3-negative naive cells, CXCR3-positive naive cells had TRB CDR3s with higher hydrophobicity (lower Kidera factor 4), lower energy, and higher strength and volume indices.

The reads were generated on a NextSeq 550. The Human TCR Profiling Kit (MiLaboratory) was used to make UMI-labeled 5' RACE TRB cDNA libraries. Each CDR3 protein sequence appears as one entry after TCRdb reprocessed the reads, and no DNA is included. This sample's table has entries for about 130,000 distinct CDR3 sequences. The top ten clones comprise about 0.37% of the sample. The sequenced sample consisted of naive CXCR3+ CD8+ T cells from blood. The cell subset or site label of this sample denotes: CD45RO-CCR7+CD27+CD95- naive CD8+ T cells expressing CXCR3 (TNR3+). The source is a human donor in good health. Some clones in this sample may be carry-over from other donors' samples.

This chain links TRBV13 with TRBJ2-7. Germline V gene lookup returns CDR1 PRHDT and CDR2 FYEKMQ (reference sequence). There are 14 residues in the CDR3. CDR3 sequence reads: CASSLDVSSYEQYF.

This rearrangement joins TRBV29-1 to TRBJ2-2. This CDR3 region has 13 residues. Germline V gene data show CDR1 as SQVTM and CDR2 as ANQGSEA. The CDR3 region is CSVDAANTGELFF.

The V and J genes are TRBV10-3 and TRBJ2-2; TCRdb gives TRBD1 as the D gene, but with no DNA this cannot be confirmed. Germline lookup yields CDR1 ENHRY and CDR2 SYGVKD. The CDR3 has 16 residues. CDR3 amino acids: CAISDLGQGDHGELFF.

This chain joins TRBV25-1 and TRBJ2-7. Germline V CDR1 and CDR2: MGHDK, SYGVNS. The CDR3 extends over 14 amino acids. The CDR3 reads CASSETGDRNEQYF.

This chain joins TRBV29-1 and TRBJ2-1; TCRdb returns TRBD1, unconfirmable since there is no DNA. Germline lookup yields CDR1 SQVTM and CDR2 ANQGSEA. This CDR3 contains 14 residues. CDR3 sequence reads: CSFLEGEMDNEQFF.

Here the CDR3 reads CASSSWGGERQETQYF. This chain links TRBV12-3 or TRBV12-4 with TRBJ2-5; TCRdb proposes TRBD2, but this gene call is untestable without DNA. The CDR3 is 16 amino acids.

The rearrangement uses TRBV7-9 and TRBJ2-3; TCRdb lists TRBD1, though no DNA is available to test this call. The CDR3 is 15 residues long. CDR1 and CDR2 (germline): SEHNR, FQNEAQ (reference sequence). The CDR3 sequence: CASSLWAGGTDTQYF.

The chain carries TRBV5-1 and TRBJ2-7. CDR3 length: 13 amino acids. The germline gives CDR1 SGHRS, CDR2 YFSETQ. CDR3 region: CASSLGRTYEQYF.

This chain links TRBV9 with TRBJ2-1. Germline lookup yields CDR1 SGDLS and CDR2 YYNGEE. There are 15 residues in the CDR3. The CDR3 reads CASSVDLHSYNEQFF.

The chain has TRBV3-1 and TRBJ2-3; TCRdb calls TRBD1, which cannot be checked without DNA. The CDR3 spans 20 residues. Germline CDR1 reads LGHDT; CDR2 reads YNNKEL (reference sequence). CDR3: CASSQGWGLGVSLSTDTQYF.

This chain uses TRBV10-3 with TRBJ1-1; TCRdb's assignment of TRBD1 cannot be checked, as there is no DNA. Germline loops: CDR1 ENHRY, CDR2 SYGVKD. This CDR3 is 13 amino acids long. CDR3 amino acids: CAIMRGLHAEAFF.

The chain recombines TRBV7-6 with TRBJ2-2; TCRdb's D call, TRBD2, is unchecked because there is no DNA. The V gene's germline CDR1 is SGHVS and CDR2 FNYEAQ. The CDR3 length is 19 residues. The CDR3 reads CASSFLAGGKERNTGELFF.

The chain links TRBV19 to TRBJ2-7; TCRdb names TRBD2, which stays unverified in the absence of DNA. Germline V CDR1 and CDR2: LNHDA, SQIVND (reference sequence). The CDR3 has 15 residues. This CDR3 is CASSELAGGSYEQYF.

V and J are TRBV7-2 and TRBJ2-7; the D gene TCRdb calls, TRBD2, cannot be checked with no DNA. CDR1 and CDR2 (germline): SGHTA, FQGNSA. There are 14 residues in the CDR3. The CDR3 sequence is CASSFGGGAYEQYF.

This chain links TRBV25-1 with TRBJ2-5; TCRdb reports TRBD2, a call that lacks DNA to check it against. CDR3 length: 15 amino acids. The germline gives CDR1 MGHDK, CDR2 SYGVNS. The CDR3 here is CASSEAGGYQETQYF.

This chain links TRBV3-1 with TRBJ2-7; without DNA, the TCRdb call of TRBD1 cannot be checked. Germline CDR1 LGHDT, CDR2 YNNKEL (reference sequence). CDR3 size: 15 residues. The CDR3 spells CASSPLKAGEVEQYF.

This chain connects TRBV7-9 to TRBJ2-1. Germline values: CDR1 SEHNR, CDR2 FQNEAQ (reference sequence). The CDR3 has 13 residues. The CDR3 sequence is CASSFDGYNEQFF.

The chain combines TRBV4-2 with TRBJ2-5; checking the TCRdb D call of TRBD2 is not possible without DNA. This CDR3 contains 18 residues. Germline V gene data show CDR1 as LGHNA and CDR2 as YNFKEQ. CDR3 in amino acids: CASSQELAGGTDQETQYF.

The chain recombines TRBV7-9 with TRBJ2-5. This CDR3 has 16 amino acids. The V gene's germline CDR1 is SEHNR and CDR2 FQNEAQ (reference sequence). CDR3 sequence reads: CASSLALENLQETQYF.

The V and J genes are TRBV9 and TRBJ2-7; TCRdb reports TRBD1, a call that lacks DNA to check it against. The CDR3 spans 12 residues. Germline loops: CDR1 SGDLS, CDR2 YYNGEE. This CDR3 is CASSGTGRVQYF.

V usage is TRBV6-4 and J usage is TRBJ2-1; TCRdb proposes TRBD2, but this gene call is untestable without DNA. CDR1 and CDR2 from the germline V gene are MRHNA and SNTAGT. The CDR3 runs to 15 residues. CDR3 sequence reads: CASSAASGSLNEQFF.

The CDR3 is CSASGAGISYEQYF. The rearrangement joins TRBV20-1 to TRBJ2-7. The CDR3 length is 14 residues. CDR1 is DFQATT and CDR2 is SNEGSKA in the germline V gene (reference sequence).

The chain carries TRBV12-3 or TRBV12-4 and TRBJ2-1; TCRdb selects TRBD2, and the lack of DNA leaves this call unchecked. CDR3 length equals 17 residues. CDR3: CASSFWGAGGAYNEQFF.

The chain couples TRBV12-3 or TRBV12-4 to TRBJ1-1. This CDR3 is built from 14 residues. This CDR3 is CASSLHGFASEAFF.

The chain has TRBV7-2 and TRBJ2-1; the D call of TRBD2 rests on TCRdb alone, since no DNA is present to check it. Germline CDR1 SGHTA, CDR2 FQGNSA. The CDR3 consists of 16 residues. The CDR3 loop reads CASSLEPGLANNEQFF.

CDR3 protein: CASSPAGANTGELFF. The chain has TRBV5-4 and TRBJ2-2; lacking DNA, the TRBD2 call made by TCRdb goes unchecked. This CDR3 contains 15 residues. Germline-derived CDR1 and CDR2 are SGHNT and YYREEE (reference sequence).

The V and J genes are TRBV7-9 and TRBJ2-5; without DNA, the TCRdb call of TRBD1 cannot be checked. CDR3 size: 13 residues. CDR1 is SEHNR and CDR2 is FQNEAQ in the germline V gene (reference sequence). The CDR3 reads CASRLTGQETQYF.

The chain couples TRBV7-9 to TRBJ1-1. The CDR3 extends over 13 amino acids. Per the germline V gene, CDR1 is SEHNR and CDR2 is FQNEAQ (reference sequence). CDR3 loop: CASSAPSGVGAFF.

This chain links TRBV28 with TRBJ2-5; lacking DNA, the TRBD2 call made by TCRdb goes unchecked. This CDR3 has 15 residues. Germline V gives CDR1 MDHEN, CDR2 SYDVKM. CDR3 amino acids: CASSSGLDGRETQYF.